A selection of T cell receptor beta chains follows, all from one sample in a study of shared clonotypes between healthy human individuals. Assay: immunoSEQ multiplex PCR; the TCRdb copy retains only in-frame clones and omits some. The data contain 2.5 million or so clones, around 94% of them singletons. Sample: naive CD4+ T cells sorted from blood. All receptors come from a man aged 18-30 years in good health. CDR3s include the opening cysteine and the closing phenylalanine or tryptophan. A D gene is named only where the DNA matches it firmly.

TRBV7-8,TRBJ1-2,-,CASSVQDGLQGGYTF
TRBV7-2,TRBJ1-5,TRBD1,CASSQPGQGEAQPQHF
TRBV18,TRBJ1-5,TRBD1,CASSESRTGGQPQHF
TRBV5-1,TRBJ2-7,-,CASSLGSPTGEQYF
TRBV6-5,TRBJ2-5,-,CASRPPGPGQETQYF
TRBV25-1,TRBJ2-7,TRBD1,CASSRGLAREQYF
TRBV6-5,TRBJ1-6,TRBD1,CASSSSGTGGRALHF
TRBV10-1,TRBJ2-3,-,CASSRDRSTDTQYF
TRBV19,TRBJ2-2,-,CASSIGLGLAGELFF
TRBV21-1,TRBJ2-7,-,CASPRGGGPYEQYF
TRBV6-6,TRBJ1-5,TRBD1,CASSPGQGYSNQPQHF
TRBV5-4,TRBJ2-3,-,CASSLMGTDTQYF
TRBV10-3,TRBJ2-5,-,CAISELQQFFGSPETQYF
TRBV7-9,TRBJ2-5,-,CASSTLDLKETQYF
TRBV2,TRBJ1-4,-,CASNPYGSEKLFF
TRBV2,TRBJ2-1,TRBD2,CASRRTSGAYNEQFF
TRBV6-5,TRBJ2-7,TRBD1,CASRGTGVSSYEQYF
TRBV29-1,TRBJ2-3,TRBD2,CSVGGLAGSTDTQYF
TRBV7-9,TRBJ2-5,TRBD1,CASSRGQGASETQYF
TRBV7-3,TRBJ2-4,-,CASSPSPGLVQYF
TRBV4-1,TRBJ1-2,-,CASSREGRLYTF
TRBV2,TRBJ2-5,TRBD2,CASVAGLPETQYF
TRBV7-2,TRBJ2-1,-,CASSSPPVNEQFF
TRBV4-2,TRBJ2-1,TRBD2,CASRPSSGTYNEQFF
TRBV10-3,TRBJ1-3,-,CAISEGLARGNTIYF
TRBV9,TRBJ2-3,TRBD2,CASSVGASGALTDTQYF
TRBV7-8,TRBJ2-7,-,CASSLAAALVSPNEQYF
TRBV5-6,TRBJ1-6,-,CASSAGVSPLHF
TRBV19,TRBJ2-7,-,CASSMRPDREQYF
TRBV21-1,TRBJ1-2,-,CASSPGANYGYTF
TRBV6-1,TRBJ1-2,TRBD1,CASSLTGTVNYGYTF
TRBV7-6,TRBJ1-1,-,CASSLSQNTEAFF
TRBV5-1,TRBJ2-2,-,CASNPRNTGELFF
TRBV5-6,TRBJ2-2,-,CASSSILTNTGELFF
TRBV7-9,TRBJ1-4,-,CASSLYSEATNEKLFF